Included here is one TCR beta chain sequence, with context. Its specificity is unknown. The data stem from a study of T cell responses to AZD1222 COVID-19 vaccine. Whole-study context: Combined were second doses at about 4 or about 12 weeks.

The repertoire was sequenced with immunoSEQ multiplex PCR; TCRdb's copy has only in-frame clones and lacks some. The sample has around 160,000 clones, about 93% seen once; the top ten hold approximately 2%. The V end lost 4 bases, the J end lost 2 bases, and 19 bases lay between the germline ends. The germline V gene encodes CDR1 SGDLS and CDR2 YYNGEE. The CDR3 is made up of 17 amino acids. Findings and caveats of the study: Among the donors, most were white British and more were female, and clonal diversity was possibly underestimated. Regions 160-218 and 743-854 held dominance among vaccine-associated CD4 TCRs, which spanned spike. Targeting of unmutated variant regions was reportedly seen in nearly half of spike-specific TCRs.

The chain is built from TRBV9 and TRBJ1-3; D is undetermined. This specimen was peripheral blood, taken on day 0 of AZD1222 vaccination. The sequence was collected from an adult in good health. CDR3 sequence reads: CASSPSGFGIAGNTIYF. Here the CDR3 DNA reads TGTGCCAGCAGCCCCTCGGGATTCGGTATAGCTGGAAACACCATATATTTT.